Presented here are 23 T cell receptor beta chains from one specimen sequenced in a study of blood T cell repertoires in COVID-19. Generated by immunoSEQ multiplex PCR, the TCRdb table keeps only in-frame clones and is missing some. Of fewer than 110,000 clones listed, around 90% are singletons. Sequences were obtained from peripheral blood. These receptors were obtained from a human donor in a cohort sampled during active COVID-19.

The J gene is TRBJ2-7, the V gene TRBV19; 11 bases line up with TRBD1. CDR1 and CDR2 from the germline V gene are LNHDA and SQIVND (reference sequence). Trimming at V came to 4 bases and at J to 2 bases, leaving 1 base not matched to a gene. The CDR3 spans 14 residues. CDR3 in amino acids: CASSRDRGTYEQYF. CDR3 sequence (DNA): TGTGCCAGTAGTAGGGACAGGGGGACCTACGAGCAGTACTTC.

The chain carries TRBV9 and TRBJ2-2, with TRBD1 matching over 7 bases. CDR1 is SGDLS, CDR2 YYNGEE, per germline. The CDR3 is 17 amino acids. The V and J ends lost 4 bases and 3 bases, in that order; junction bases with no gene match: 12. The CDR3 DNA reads TGTGCCAGCAGCATACCGGGACAGACTCCGGACACCGGGGAGCTGTTTTTT. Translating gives CASSIPGQTPDTGELFF.

CDR3 sequence reads: CAWSVPGNNQPQHF. In DNA form, the CDR3 reads TGTGCCTGGAGTGTACCAGGGAACAATCAGCCCCAGCATTTT. J is TRBJ1-5 and V is TRBV30; perhaps TRBD1 as D (5 bases). Trimming stripped 0 bases from V and 3 bases from J, with 9 bases between. Looked up from germline, CDR1 is GTSNPN and CDR2 is SVGIG (reference sequence). The CDR3 totals 14 residues. The full variable domain, its missing parts supplied by reference TRBV30 and TRBJ1-5, is SQTIHQWPATLVQPVGSPLSLECTVEGTSNPNLYWYRQAAGRGLQLLFYSVGIGQISSEVPQNLSASRPQDRQFILSSKKLLLSDSGFYLCAWSVPGNNQPQHFGDGTRLSIL.

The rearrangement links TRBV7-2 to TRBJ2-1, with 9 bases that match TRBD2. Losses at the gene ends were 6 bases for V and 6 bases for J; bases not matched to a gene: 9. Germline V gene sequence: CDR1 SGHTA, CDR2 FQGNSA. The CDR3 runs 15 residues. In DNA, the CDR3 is TGTGCCAGCAGACGCCCAGGACTAGCGTCCAATGAGCAGTTCTTC. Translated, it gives CASRRPGLASNEQFF.

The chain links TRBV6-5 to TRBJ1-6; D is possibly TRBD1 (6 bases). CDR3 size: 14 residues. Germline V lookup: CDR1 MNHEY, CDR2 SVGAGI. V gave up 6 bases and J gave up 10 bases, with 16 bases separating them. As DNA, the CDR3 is TGTGCCAGCAGAACTCACAGGGAAGGCTCACCCCTCCACTTT. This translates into CASRTHREGSPLHF.

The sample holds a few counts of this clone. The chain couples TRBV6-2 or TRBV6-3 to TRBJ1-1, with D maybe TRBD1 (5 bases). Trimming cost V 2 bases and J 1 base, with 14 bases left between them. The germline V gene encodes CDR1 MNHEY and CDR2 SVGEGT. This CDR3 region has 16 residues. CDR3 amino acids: CASSYLQGGANTEAFF. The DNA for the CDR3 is TGTGCCAGCAGTTACCTCCAGGGAGGCGCGAACACTGAAGCTTTCTTT.

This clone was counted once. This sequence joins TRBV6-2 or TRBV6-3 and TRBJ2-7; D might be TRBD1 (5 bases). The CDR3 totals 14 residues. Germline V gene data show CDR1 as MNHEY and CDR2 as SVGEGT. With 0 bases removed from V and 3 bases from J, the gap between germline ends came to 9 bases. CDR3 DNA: TGTGCCAGCAGTTACTCGAACAGGCTCTACGAGCAGTACTTC. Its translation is CASSYSNRLYEQYF.

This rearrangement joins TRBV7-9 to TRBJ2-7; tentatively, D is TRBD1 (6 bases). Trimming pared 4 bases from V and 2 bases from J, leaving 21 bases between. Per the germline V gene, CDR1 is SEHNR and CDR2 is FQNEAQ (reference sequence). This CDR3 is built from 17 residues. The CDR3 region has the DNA TGTGCCAGCAGCTCCAGGGTCCCAGGGGAAAATGCCTACGAGCAGTACTTC. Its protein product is CASSSRVPGENAYEQYF.

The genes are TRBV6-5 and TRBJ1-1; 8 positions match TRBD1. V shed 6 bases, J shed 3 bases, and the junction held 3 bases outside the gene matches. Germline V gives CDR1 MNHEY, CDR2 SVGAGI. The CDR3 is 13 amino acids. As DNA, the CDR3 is TGTGCCAGCAGACTGGACAGGGACACTGAAGCTTTCTTT. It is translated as CASRLDRDTEAFF.

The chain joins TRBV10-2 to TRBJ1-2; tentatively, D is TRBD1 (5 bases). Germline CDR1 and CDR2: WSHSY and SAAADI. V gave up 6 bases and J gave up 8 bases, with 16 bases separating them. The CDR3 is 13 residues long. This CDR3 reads CASSQGAGSGYTF. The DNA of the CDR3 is TGCGCCAGCAGCCAAGGGGCAGGGTCGGGCTACACCTTC.

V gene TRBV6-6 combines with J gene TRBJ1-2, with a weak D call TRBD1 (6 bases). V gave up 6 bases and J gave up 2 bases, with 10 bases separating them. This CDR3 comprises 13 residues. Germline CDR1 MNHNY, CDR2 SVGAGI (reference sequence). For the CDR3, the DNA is TGTGCCAGCAGCTTTACAGGGAACTATGGCTACACCTTC. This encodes CASSFTGNYGYTF.

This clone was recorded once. DNA of the CDR3: TGTGCCCAGGTGGGGCAGAGCTACACTGAAGCTTTCTTT. Translated, it gives CAQVGQSYTEAFF. This sequence joins TRBV30 and TRBJ1-1, with D maybe TRBD1 (5 bases). The CDR3 contains 13 residues. CDR1 is GTSNPN, CDR2 SVGIG, per germline (reference sequence). V was trimmed by 8 bases and J by 3 bases, leaving 16 bases between them.

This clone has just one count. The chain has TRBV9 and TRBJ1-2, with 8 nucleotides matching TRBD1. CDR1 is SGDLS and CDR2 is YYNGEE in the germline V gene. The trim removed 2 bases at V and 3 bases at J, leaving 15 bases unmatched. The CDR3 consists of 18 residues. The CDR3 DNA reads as TGTGCCAGCAGCGTTCCTAGGACAGGGATAGGGGGGGACTATGGCTACACCTTC. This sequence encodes CASSVPRTGIGGDYGYTF.

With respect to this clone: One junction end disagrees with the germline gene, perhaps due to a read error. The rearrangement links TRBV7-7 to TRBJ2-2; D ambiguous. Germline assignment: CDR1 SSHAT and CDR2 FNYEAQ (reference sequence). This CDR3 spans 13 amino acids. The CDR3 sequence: CASSLAITGELFF. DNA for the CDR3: TGTGCTAGCAGCTTAGCTATAACCGGGGAGCTGTTTTTT. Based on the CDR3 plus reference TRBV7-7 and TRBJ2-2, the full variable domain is GAGVSQSPRYKVTKRGQDVTLRCDPISSHATLYWYQQALGQGPEFLTYFNYEAQPDKSGLPSDRFSAERPEGSISTLTIQRTEQRDSAMYRCASSLAITGELFFGEGSRLTVL.

This CDR3 reads CASSHSGTGGTGIRYNEQFF. CDR3 nucleotide sequence: TGTGCCAGCAGCCACTCCGGGACAGGGGGGACCGGGATCCGCTACAATGAGCAGTTCTTC. The gene calls are TRBV7-3 and TRBJ2-1; 11 bases fit TRBD1. The CDR3 has 20 amino acids. Trimming cost V 5 bases and J 3 bases; bases outside gene matches: 18. The germline V gene has CDR1 SGHTA and CDR2 FQGTGA. The full variable domain, its missing parts supplied by reference TRBV7-3 and TRBJ2-1, is GAGVSQTPSNKVTEKGKYVELRCDPISGHTALYWYRQSLGQGPEFLIYFQGTGAADDSGLPNDRFFAVRPEGSVSTLKIQRTERGDSAVYLCASSHSGTGGTGIRYNEQFFGPGTRLTVL.

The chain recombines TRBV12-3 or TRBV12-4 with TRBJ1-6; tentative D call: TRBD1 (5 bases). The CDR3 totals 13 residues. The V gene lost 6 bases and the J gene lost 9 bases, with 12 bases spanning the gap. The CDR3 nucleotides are TGTGCCAGCAGCCCTACAGGCCCTTCACCCCTCCACTTT. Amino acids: CASSPTGPSPLHF.

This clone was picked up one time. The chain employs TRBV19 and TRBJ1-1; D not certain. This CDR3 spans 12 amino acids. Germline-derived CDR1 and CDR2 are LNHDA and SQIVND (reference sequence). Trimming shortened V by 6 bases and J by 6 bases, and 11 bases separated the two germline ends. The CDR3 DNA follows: TGTGCCAGTAGGGCCGGGGTCGCTGAAGCTTTCTTT. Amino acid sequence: CASRAGVAEAFF. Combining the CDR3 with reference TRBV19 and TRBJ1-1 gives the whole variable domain DGGITQSPKYLFRKEGQNVTLSCEQNLNHDAMYWYRQDPGQGLRLIYYSQIVNDFQKGDIAEGYSVSREKKESFPLTVTSAQKNPTAFYLCASRAGVAEAFFGQGTRLTVV.

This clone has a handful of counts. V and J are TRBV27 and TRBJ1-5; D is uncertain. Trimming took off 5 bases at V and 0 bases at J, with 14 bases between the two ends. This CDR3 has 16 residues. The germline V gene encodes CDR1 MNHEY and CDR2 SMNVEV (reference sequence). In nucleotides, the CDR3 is TGTGCCAGCAGTCCTTCGTGGAGCTATAGCAATCAGCCCCAGCATTTT. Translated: CASSPSWSYSNQPQHF.

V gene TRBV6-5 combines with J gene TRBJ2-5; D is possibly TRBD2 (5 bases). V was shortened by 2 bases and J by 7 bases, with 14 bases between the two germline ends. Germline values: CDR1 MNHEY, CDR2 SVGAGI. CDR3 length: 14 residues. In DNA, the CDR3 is TGTGCCAGCAGTTACCGCGACTACCTTGGGACCCAGTACTTC. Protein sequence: CASSYRDYLGTQYF.

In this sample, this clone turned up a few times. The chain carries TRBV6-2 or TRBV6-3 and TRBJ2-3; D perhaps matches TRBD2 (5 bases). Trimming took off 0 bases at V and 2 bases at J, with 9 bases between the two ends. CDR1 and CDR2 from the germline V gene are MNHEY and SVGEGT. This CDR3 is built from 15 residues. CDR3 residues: CASSYSGENTDTQYF. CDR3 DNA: TGTGCCAGCAGTTACTCCGGGGAGAACACAGATACGCAGTATTTT.

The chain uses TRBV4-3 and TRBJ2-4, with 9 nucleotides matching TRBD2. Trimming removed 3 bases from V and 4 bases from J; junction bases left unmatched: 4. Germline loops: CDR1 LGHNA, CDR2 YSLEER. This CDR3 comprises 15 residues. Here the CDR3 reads CASSQRLAEKNIQYF. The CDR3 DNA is TGCGCCAGCAGCCAGAGACTAGCGGAGAAAAACATTCAGTACTTC.

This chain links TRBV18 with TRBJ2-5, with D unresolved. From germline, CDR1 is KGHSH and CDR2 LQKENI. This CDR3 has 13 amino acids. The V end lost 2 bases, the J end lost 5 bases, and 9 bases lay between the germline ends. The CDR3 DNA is TGTGCCAGCTCACCAGGCACCGGGGAGACCCAGTACTTC. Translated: CASSPGTGETQYF.

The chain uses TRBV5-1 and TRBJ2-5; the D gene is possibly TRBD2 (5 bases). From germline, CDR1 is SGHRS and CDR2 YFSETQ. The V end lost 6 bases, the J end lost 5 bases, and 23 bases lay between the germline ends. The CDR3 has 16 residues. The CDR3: CASNIRRPPRGETQYF. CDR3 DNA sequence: TGCGCCAGCAATATCCGGCGACCTCCGCGAGGGGAGACCCAGTACTTC.